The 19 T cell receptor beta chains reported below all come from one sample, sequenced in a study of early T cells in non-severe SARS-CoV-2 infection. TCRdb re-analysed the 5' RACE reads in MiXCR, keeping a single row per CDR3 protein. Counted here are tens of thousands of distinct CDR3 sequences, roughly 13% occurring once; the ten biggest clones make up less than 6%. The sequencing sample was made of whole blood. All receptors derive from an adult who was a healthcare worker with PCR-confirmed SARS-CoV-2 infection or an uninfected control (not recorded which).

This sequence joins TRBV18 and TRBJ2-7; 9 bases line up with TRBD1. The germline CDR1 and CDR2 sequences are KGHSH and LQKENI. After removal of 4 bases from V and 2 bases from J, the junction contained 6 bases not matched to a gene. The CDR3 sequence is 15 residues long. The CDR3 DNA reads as TGTGCCAGCTCACGGGGACAGGGAGTTCCCTACGAGCAGTACTTC. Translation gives CASSRGQGVPYEQYF.

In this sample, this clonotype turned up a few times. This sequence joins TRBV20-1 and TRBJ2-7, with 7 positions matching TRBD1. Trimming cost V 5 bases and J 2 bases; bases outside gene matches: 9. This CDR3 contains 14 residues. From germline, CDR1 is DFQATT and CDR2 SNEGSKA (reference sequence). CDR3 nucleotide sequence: TGCAGTGCTTACAGGGGCGACGGTGCCTACGAGCAGTACTTC. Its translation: CSAYRGDGAYEQYF.

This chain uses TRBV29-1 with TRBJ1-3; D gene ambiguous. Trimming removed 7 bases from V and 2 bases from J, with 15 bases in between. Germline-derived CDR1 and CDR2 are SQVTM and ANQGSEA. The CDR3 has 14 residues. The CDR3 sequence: CSAKPTQTGNTIYF. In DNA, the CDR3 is TGCAGCGCTAAGCCAACCCAAACTGGAAACACCATATATTTT.

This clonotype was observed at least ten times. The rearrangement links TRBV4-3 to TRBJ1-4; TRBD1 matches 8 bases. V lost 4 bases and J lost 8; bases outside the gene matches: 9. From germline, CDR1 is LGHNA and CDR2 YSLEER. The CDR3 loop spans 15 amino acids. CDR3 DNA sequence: TGCGCCAGCAGCCCCAGGCACAGGGGGGACGAAAAACTGTTTTTT. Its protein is CASSPRHRGDEKLFF.

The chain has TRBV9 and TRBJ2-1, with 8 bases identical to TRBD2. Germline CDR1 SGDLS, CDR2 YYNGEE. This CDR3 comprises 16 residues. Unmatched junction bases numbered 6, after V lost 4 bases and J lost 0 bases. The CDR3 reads CASSPLAEPSYNEQFF. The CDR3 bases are TGTGCCAGCAGCCCACTAGCGGAGCCCTCCTACAATGAGCAGTTCTTC.

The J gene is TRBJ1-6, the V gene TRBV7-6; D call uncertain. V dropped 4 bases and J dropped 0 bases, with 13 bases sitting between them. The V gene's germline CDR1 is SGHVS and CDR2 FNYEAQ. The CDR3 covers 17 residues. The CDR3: CASSSLPPSSYNSPLHF. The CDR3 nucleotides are TGTGCCAGCAGCTCCCTCCCGCCGAGCTCCTATAATTCACCCCTCCACTTT.

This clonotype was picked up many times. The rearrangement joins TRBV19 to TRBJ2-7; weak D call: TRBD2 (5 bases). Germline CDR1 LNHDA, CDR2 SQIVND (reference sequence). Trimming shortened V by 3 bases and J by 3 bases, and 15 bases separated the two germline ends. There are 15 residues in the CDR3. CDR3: CASSIDMGEDYEQYF. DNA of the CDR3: TGTGCCAGTAGTATCGACATGGGAGAGGACTACGAGCAGTACTTC.

DNA of the CDR3: TGTGCTAGTGGTTTCCTCCAAAGCGCCGGGGAGCTGTTTTTT. Its translation is CASGFLQSAGELFF. This chain connects TRBV12-5 to TRBJ2-2; D is unresolved. V lost 3 bases, J lost 6 bases, and 11 bases lay in between. This CDR3 comprises 14 residues. Germline V gene sequence: CDR1 LGHNT, CDR2 FRNRAP.

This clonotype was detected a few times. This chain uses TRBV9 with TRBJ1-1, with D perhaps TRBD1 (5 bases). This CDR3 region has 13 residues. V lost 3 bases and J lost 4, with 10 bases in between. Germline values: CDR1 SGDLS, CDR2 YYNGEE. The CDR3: CASSASGATEAFF. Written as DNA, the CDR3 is TGTGCCAGCAGCGCTTCTGGGGCCACTGAAGCTTTCTTT.

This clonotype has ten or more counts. CDR3 loop: CASSQDTRWRGRQETQYF. The CDR3 DNA reads as TGTGCCAGCAGCCAAGATACCCGCTGGCGGGGGCGACAAGAGACCCAGTACTTC. V and J are TRBV3-1 and TRBJ2-5, with a tentative D call TRBD2 (7 bases). The CDR3 is 18 residues long. Germline CDR1 reads LGHDT; CDR2 reads YNNKEL (reference sequence). V lost 0 bases, J lost 2 bases, and 19 bases lay in between.

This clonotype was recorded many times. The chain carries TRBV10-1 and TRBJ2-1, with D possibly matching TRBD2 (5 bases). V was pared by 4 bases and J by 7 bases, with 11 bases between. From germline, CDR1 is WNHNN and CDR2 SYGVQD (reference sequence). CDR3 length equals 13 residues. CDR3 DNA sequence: TGCGCCAGCAGTGGGACTGGCCTAAATGAGCAGTTCTTC. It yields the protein CASSGTGLNEQFF.

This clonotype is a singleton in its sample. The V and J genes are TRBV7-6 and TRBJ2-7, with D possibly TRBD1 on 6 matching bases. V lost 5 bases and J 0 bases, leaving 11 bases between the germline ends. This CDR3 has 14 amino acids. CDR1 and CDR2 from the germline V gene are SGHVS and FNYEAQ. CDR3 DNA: TGTGCCAGCAGCCCGCGGACAGACTCCTACGAGCAGTACTTC. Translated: CASSPRTDSYEQYF.

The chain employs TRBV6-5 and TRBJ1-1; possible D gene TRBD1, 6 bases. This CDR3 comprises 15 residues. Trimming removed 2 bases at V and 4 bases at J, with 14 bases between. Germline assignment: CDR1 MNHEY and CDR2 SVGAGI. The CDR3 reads CASSYDSFRGTEAFF. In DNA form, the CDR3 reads TGTGCCAGCAGTTACGACTCCTTCAGGGGCACTGAAGCTTTCTTT.

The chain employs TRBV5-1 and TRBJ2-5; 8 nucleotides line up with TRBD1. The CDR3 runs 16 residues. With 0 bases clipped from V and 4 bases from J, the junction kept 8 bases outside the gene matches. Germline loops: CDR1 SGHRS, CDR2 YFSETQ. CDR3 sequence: CASSLVPLTGGETQYF. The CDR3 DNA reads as TGCGCCAGCAGCTTGGTGCCCCTAACAGGGGGAGAGACCCAGTACTTC.

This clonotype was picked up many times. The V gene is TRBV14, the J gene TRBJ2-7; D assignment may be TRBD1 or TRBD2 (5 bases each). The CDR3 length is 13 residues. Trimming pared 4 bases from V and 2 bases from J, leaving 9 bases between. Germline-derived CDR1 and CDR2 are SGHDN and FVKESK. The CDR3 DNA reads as TGTGCCAGCAGCCCGAGGGGAACCTACGAGCAGTACTTC. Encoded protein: CASSPRGTYEQYF.

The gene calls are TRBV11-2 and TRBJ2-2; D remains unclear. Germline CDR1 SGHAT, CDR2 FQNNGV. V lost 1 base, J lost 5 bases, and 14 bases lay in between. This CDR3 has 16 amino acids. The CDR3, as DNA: TGTGCCAGCAGCTTAGCCCGCAGCGCCAGGACCGGGGAGCTGTTTTTT. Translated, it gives CASSLARSARTGELFF.

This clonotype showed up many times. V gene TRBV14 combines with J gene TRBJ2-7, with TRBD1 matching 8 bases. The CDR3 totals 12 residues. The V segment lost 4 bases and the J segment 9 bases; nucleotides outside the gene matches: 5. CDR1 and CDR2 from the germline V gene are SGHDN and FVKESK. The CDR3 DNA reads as TGTGCCAGCAGCCTCGGGACAGGCCGGCAGTACTTC. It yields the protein CASSLGTGRQYF.

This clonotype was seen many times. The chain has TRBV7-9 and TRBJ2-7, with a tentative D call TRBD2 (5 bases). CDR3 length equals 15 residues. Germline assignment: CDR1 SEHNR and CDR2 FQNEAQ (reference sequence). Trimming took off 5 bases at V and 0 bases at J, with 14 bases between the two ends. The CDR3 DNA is TGTGCCAGCAGCCCCCCGGGGTTTAGCTCCTACGAGCAGTACTTC. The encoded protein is CASSPPGFSSYEQYF.

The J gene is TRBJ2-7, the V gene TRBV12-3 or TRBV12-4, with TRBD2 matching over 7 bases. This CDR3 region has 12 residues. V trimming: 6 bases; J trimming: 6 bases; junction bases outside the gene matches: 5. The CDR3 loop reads CASSPGGSEQYF. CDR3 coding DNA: TGTGCCAGCAGCCCCGGCGGGAGCGAGCAGTACTTC.